This T cell receptor (beta chain) was captured by sequencing in a study of blood T cells in healthy people across ages. The germline V gene has CDR1 SGHAT and CDR2 FQNNGV. The CDR3 is 14 residues long. V was shortened by 5 bases and J by 2 bases, with 12 bases between the two germline ends. The study's findings and limits: More naive CD4+ cells and higher diversity marked long-lived donors relative to aged donors.

This clonotype was detected only a few times. Its specificity is not known. A second PCR, run for about 6 to 11 cycles, used a sample-barcoded 5' primer plus a J-beta primer mix. In TCRdb, the 5' RACE reads were re-called with MiXCR into one record per CDR3 protein. Of about 780,000 distinct CDR3 sequences listed, more than 25% are singletons. This sample was shared with a second study, whose subject was T cells of mothers and their children.

The sequence was obtained from a boy aged 5-17 years in good health. The rearrangement uses TRBV11-2 and TRBJ2-5; D possibly corresponds to TRBD1 (6 bases). Specimen: blood. The CDR3 reads CASSTTGFQETQYF. The CDR3 nucleotides read TGTGCCAGCAGCACGACAGGTTTTCAAGAGACCCAGTACTTC.